These 16 T cell receptor beta chains were sequenced from one sample in a study of beta chain features in type 1 diabetes. The isolated RNA, all of it, was reverse transcribed, so expressed TCRB transcripts were what got sequenced. The data were produced by immunoSEQ multiplex PCR, yet TCRdb's version contains in-frame clones alone and is incomplete. The data show about 290,000 clones, about 7.8% seen once. Sequencing was done on a sample of central memory CD4+ T cells from blood. The receptor set was obtained from a woman younger than 30 in good health.

The DNA of the CDR3 is TGTGCCAGCAGCTTAAGGCCAATTGACACTGAAGCTTTCTTT. It translates to CASSLRPIDTEAFF. The genes are TRBV7-2 and TRBJ1-1, with D uncertain. V was pared by 2 bases and J by 3 bases, with 10 bases between. This CDR3 has 14 residues. CDR1 and CDR2 from the germline V gene are SGHTA and FQGNSA.

CDR3 bases: TGCGCCAGCACACCCTCGGTGAACACTGAAGCTTTCTTT. The encoded protein is CASTPSVNTEAFF. The J gene is TRBJ1-1, the V gene TRBV5-1; D unclear. The V end lost 6 bases, the J end lost 0 bases, and 9 bases lay between the germline ends. This CDR3 is built from 13 residues. Germline CDR1 is SGHRS and CDR2 is YFSETQ.

There are a few counts of this clone. The rearrangement links TRBV29-1 to TRBJ2-3; 7 bases are shared with TRBD2. This CDR3 has 14 amino acids. The V segment lost 7 bases and the J segment 6 bases; nucleotides outside the gene matches: 13. Germline CDR1 SQVTM, CDR2 ANQGSEA. DNA for the CDR3: TGCAGCGCATTTATGAAGCGGGGTGTGGATACGCAGTATTTT. This gives the protein CSAFMKRGVDTQYF.

This clone was observed a few times. A junction boundary mismatches the germline segment, possibly from a read error. This chain joins TRBV4-3 and TRBJ2-1; TRBD2 matches at 12 bases. This CDR3 is built from 15 residues. The germline gives CDR1 LGHNA, CDR2 YSLEER. CDR3 bases: TGCGCCAGCAGCCAAGTGGGGACTAGCGGGTCTCGCGCCGTCTTC. This codes for CASSQVGTSGSRAVF.

This clone came up a few times. The chain is built from TRBV2 and TRBJ2-2, with TRBD1 identical over 8 bases. The CDR3 is made up of 14 amino acids. CDR1 is SNHLY and CDR2 is FYNNEI in the germline V gene. The J segment lost 2 bases and the V segment lost 7 bases, leaving 3 bases of the junction unmatched. The CDR3 nucleotides are TGTGCCAGCACAACAGGGGGAAACACCGGGGAGCTGTTTTTT. This codes for CASTTGGNTGELFF.

This clone was found a few times. V is TRBV18 and J is TRBJ1-2; D is uncertain. The CDR3 has 15 amino acids. Germline lookup yields CDR1 KGHSH and CDR2 LQKENI. V shed 0 bases and J shed 8 bases, with 16 bases lying between them. CDR3 bases: TGTGCCAGCTCACCACCACTATATCCAAAGTACGGCTACACCTTC. Encoded protein: CASSPPLYPKYGYTF.

This clone appeared a few times. The same CDR3 can be traced to other DNA sequences in this sample. The rearrangement uses TRBV28 and TRBJ2-2; D perhaps matches TRBD2 (5 bases). This CDR3 has 16 residues. Germline V CDR1 and CDR2: MDHEN, SYDVKM. Trimming removed 6 bases from V and 0 bases from J, with 14 bases in between. CDR3 sequence reads: CASRRREGTNTGELFF. In nucleotides, the CDR3 is TGTGCCAGCAGGCGTCGTGAGGGCACGAACACCGGGGAGCTGTTTTTT.

This clone appeared a few times. The chain carries TRBV28 and TRBJ2-2; 7 bases are a match to TRBD1. In germline, CDR1 is MDHEN, CDR2 SYDVKM. With V trimmed by 5 bases and J by 1 base, 7 bases remained unmatched. This CDR3 has 16 amino acids. The CDR3 spells CASSDPGTVNTGELFF. Written as DNA, the CDR3 is TGTGCCAGCAGTGACCCCGGGACAGTGAACACCGGGGAGCTGTTTTTT.

This clone was counted a few times. The V call is TRBV30, the J call TRBJ2-5; no definite D call. Germline V CDR1 and CDR2: GTSNPN, SVGIG (reference sequence). The V and J ends lost 1 base and 4 bases respectively, with 10 bases between them. This CDR3 has 13 amino acids. CDR3 coding DNA: TGTGCCTGGAGTGCTATTTTGGGAGAGACCCAGTACTTC. Translating gives CAWSAILGETQYF. The full variable domain, its missing parts supplied by reference TRBV30 and TRBJ2-5, is SQTIHQWPATLVQPVGSPLSLECTVEGTSNPNLYWYRQAAGRGLQLLFYSVGIGQISSEVPQNLSASRPQDRQFILSSKKLLLSDSGFYLCAWSAILGETQYFGPGTRLLVL.

This clone was counted many times. This chain uses TRBV7-2 with TRBJ2-2; D is undetermined. Germline V gene lookup returns CDR1 SGHTA and CDR2 FQGNSA. This CDR3 is built from 14 residues. The V end lost 5 bases, the J end lost 14 bases, and 21 bases lay between the germline ends. CDR3 in amino acids: CASSRTFPGGDLFF. CDR3 DNA sequence: TGTGCCAGCAGCCGCACCTTTCCGGGCGGAGATCTGTTTTTT.

This clone was detected only a few times. The rearrangement links TRBV7-9 to TRBJ2-1; either TRBD1 or TRBD2 may supply D (5 bases each). V was pared by 1 base and J by 4 bases, with 17 bases between. The CDR3 contains 17 residues. CDR1 and CDR2 (germline): SEHNR, FQNEAQ (reference sequence). CDR3 region: CASSLGIGTERYNEQFF. DNA for the CDR3: TGTGCCAGCAGCTTAGGTATCGGGACCGAGAGGTACAATGAGCAGTTCTTC.

This clone turned up a few times. V gene TRBV9 combines with J gene TRBJ2-1, with 7 bases matching TRBD2. Trimming at V came to 4 bases and at J to 3 bases, leaving 4 bases not matched to a gene. CDR3 size: 14 residues. Germline CDR1 and CDR2: SGDLS and YYNGEE. This CDR3 is CASSPRENYNEQFF. Written as DNA, the CDR3 is TGTGCCAGCAGCCCGCGGGAGAACTACAATGAGCAGTTCTTC.

The chain employs TRBV28 and TRBJ2-3; D not resolved. The CDR3 is 12 amino acids. Germline V gives CDR1 MDHEN, CDR2 SYDVKM. V dropped 4 bases and J dropped 7 bases, with 9 bases sitting between them. The CDR3 here is CASSYPQNTQYF. In DNA form, the CDR3 reads TGTGCCAGCAGTTACCCACAGAATACGCAGTATTTT.

This clone occurred a few times. The chain recombines TRBV9 with TRBJ2-3, with TRBD2 identical over 14 bases. Trimming took 3 bases from V and 0 from J; bases not matched to a gene: 12. Germline CDR1 and CDR2: SGDLS and YYNGEE. This CDR3 has 20 residues. The CDR3 nucleotides are TGTGCCAGCAGCGCCCGACTAGCGGGGGGGTCCCTGTCTAGCACAGATACGCAGTATTTT. Its protein product is CASSARLAGGSLSSTDTQYF.

Only a few counts were recorded for this clone. The V call is TRBV25-1, the J call TRBJ1-3; TRBD1 matches 9 bases. The germline CDR1 and CDR2 sequences are MGHDK and SYGVNS. The CDR3 totals 16 residues. The V gene end was trimmed by 8 bases and the J gene end by 0 bases; junction bases not matched to a gene: 8. The CDR3 DNA sequence: TGTGCCAGCTCGGACAGGGGAATGGGCTCTGGAAACACCATATATTTT. Protein: CASSDRGMGSGNTIYF.

This clone was recorded many times. The chain joins TRBV15 to TRBJ1-5; no reliable D call. Trimming removed 0 bases at V and 3 bases at J, with 15 bases between. The CDR3 extends over 17 amino acids. Per the germline V gene, CDR1 is LNHNV and CDR2 is YYDKDF (reference sequence). The CDR3 sequence is CATSRDVPVSPNQPQHF. CDR3 DNA sequence: TGTGCCACCAGCAGAGATGTGCCAGTGAGTCCCAATCAGCCCCAGCATTTT.